The 4 T cell receptor beta chains below come from one sample, sequenced in a study of spatial heterogeneity in lung cancer. TCRdb reprocessed the 5' RACE reads via MiXCR and lists one record per CDR3 protein. This sample has 9,500 to 10,000 distinct CDR3 sequences, with 6% to 7% found just once. The antigens for these receptors are not known. Stated time point: sample taken at primary tumor resection. Study outcomes and limitations: Counts that tracked tumor mutation counts were those of expanded intratumoral alpha and beta TCRs.

Sequences were derived from lung tumor tissue, sampled at surgery. The receptors were sampled from a male donor with early-stage non-small cell lung cancer.

This clonotype showed up many times. The V call is TRBV20-1, the J call TRBJ2-1; 13 bases map to TRBD2. V was pared by 6 bases and J by 0 bases, with 14 bases of the junction left unmatched. CDR3 length: 19 amino acids. The germline gives CDR1 DFQATT, CDR2 SNEGSKA (reference sequence). In nucleotides, the CDR3 is TGCAGTGCAGCCCGGACTAGCGGGAGTCCCTTGAGCTCCTACAATGAGCAGTTCTTC. Its protein is CSAARTSGSPLSSYNEQFF.

This clonotype is labeled as medium-sized. V and J are TRBV6-5 and TRBJ1-1; 7 bases line up with TRBD1. The germline V gene encodes CDR1 MNHEY and CDR2 SVGAGI. The length of the CDR3 is 13 residues. V lost 10 bases and J lost 1; bases outside the gene matches: 6. The CDR3 here is CATRRDRNTEAFF. In nucleotides, the CDR3 is TGTGCCACCCGCCGGGACAGGAACACTGAAGCTTTCTTT.

This clonotype was seen at least ten times. The chain joins TRBV28 to TRBJ2-7; D gene uncertain. V was cut by 5 bases and J by 4 bases, with 6 bases left in between. The CDR3 is 11 residues long. CDR1 is MDHEN and CDR2 is SYDVKM in the germline V gene. This CDR3 is CASSRQYEQYV. CDR3 in DNA: TGTGCCAGCAGTCGCCAGTACGAGCAGTACGTC.

This clonotype showed up many times. This rearrangement joins TRBV2 to TRBJ2-7; 7 bases map to TRBD2. V shed 5 bases and J 0 bases; nucleotides not matched to a gene: 4. Germline V gives CDR1 SNHLY, CDR2 FYNNEI. The length of the CDR3 is 14 residues. CDR3 nucleotides: TGTGCCAGCAGTCCCGGGACTACCTCCTACGAGCAGTACTTC. It encodes CASSPGTTSYEQYF.